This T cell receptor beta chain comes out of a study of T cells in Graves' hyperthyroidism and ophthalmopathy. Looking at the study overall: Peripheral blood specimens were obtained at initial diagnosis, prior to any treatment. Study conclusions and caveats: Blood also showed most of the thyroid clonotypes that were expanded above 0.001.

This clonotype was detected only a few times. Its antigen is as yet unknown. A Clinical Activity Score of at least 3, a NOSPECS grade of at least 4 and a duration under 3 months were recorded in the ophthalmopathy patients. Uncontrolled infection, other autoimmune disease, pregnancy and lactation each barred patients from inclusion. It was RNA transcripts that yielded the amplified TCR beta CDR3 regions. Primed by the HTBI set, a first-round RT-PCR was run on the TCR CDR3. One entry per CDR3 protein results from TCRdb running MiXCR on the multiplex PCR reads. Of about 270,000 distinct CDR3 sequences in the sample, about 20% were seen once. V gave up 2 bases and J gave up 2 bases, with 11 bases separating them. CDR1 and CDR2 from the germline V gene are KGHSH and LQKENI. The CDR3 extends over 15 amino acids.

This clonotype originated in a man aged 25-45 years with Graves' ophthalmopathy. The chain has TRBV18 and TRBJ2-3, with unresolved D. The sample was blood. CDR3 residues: CASSPRTASTDTQYF. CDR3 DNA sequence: TGTGCCAGCTCACCAAGGACCGCTTCCACAGATACGCAGTATTTT.